The table lists the clone carrying this T cell receptor (beta chain) with a few counts. What it binds is unknown. The record originates from a study of blood T cells in healthy people across ages. A second roughly 6 to 12 cycle PCR used barcoded and J-beta primers. Using its own MiXCR run on the 5' RACE reads, TCRdb lists one record per CDR3 protein. The sample lists fewer than 700,000 distinct CDR3 sequences, approximately 40% occurring once. Findings and caveats of the study: Percentage of naive T cells showed a strong correlation with TCR beta diversity. TCR beta diversity per million T cells fell roughly linearly with age.

Trimming cost V 1 base and J 3 bases, with 12 bases left between them. CDR1 is SGHTA and CDR2 is FQGNSA in the germline V gene. The length of the CDR3 is 15 residues. The chain carries TRBV7-2 and TRBJ1-2; D not resolved. The sequencing input was blood. The source is a man aged 80 or over in good health. The CDR3 sequence is CASSLVWERDYGYTF. CDR3 DNA: TGTGCCAGCAGCTTAGTGTGGGAGCGAGACTATGGCTACACCTTC.